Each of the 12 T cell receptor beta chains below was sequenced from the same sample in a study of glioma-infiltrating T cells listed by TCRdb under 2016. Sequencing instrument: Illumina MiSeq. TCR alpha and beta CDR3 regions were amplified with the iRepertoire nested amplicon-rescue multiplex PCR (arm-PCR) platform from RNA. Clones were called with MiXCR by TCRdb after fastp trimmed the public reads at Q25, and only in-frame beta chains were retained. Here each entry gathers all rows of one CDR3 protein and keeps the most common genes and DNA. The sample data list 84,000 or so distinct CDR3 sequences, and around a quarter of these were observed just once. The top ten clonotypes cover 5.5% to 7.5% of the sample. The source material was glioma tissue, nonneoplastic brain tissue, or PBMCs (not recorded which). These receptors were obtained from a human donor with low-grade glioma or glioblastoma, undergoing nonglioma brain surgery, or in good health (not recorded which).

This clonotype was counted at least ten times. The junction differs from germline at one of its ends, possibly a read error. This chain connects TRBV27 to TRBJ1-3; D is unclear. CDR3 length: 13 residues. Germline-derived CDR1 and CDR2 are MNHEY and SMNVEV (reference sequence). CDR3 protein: CAGSLFRGNTIYF. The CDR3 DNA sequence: TGTGCCGGCAGTTTATTCCGAGGAAACACCATATATTTT.

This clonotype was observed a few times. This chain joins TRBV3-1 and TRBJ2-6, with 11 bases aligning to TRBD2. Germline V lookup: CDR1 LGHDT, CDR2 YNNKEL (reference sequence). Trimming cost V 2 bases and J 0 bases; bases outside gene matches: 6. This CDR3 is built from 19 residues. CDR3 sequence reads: CASSQSRSGRGSGANVLTF. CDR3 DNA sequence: TGTGCCAGCAGCCAATCGCGTAGCGGGAGGGGCTCTGGGGCCAACGTCCTGACTTTC.

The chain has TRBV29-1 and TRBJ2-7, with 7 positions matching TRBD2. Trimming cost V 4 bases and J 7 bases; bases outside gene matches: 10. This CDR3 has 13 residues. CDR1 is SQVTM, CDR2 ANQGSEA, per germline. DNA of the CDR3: TGCAGCGTTGTGAGCGTGTCGGGGGGAGAGCAGTACTTC. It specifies CSVVSVSGGEQYF.

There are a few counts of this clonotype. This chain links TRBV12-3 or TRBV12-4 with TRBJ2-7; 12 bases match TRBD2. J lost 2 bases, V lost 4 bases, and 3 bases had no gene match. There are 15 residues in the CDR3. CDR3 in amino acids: CASSWRTSGTYEQYF. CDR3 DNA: TGTGCCAGCAGTTGGCGGACTAGCGGGACCTACGAGCAGTACTTC.

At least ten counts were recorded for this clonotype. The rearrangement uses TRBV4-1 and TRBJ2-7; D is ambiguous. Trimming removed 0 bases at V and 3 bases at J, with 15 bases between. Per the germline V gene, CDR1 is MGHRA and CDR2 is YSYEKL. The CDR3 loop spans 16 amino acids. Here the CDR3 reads CASSQDTSTGLYEQYF. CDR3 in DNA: TGCGCCAGCAGCCAAGATACCTCAACCGGGCTCTACGAGCAGTACTTC.

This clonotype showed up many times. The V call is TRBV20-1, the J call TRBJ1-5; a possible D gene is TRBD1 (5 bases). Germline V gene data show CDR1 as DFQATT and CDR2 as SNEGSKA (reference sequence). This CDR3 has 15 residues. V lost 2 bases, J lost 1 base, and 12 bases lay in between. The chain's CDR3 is CSARQGGGSNQPQHF. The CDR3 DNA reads TGCAGTGCTAGACAGGGCGGCGGGAGCAATCAGCCCCAGCATTTT.

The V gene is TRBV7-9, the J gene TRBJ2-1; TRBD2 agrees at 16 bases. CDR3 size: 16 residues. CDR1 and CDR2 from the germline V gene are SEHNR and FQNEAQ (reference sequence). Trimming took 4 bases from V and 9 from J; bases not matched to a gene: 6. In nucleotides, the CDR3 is TGTGCCAGCAGCTCGGGACTAGCGGGAGGGCAGGGTGAGCAGTTCTTC. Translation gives CASSSGLAGGQGEQFF.

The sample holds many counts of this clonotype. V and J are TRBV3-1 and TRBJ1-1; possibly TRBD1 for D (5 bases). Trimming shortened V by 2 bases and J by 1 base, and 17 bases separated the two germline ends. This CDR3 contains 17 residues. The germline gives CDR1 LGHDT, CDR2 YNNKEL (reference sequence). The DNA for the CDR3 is TGTGCCAGCAGCCAATATCAACGGGACGGGAAGAACACTGAAGCTTTCTTT. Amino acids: CASSQYQRDGKNTEAFF.

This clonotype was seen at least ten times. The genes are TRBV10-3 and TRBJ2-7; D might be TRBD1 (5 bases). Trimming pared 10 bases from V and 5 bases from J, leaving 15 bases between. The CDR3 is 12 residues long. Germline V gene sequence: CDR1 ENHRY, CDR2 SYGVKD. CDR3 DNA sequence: TGTGCCACCGGAAGGGGCATGGACGAGCAGTACTTC. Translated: CATGRGMDEQYF.

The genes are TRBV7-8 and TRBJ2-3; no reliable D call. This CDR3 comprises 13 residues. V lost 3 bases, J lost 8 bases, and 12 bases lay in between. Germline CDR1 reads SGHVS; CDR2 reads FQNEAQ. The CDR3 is CASSFDFRRTQYF. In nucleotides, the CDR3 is TGTGCCAGCAGCTTCGACTTTCGACGTACGCAGTATTTT.

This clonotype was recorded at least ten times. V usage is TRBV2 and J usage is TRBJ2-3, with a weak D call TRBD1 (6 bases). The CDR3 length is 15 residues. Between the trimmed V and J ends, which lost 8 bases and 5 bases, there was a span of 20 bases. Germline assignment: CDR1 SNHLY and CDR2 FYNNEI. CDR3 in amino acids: CASSAEAGAEDTQYF. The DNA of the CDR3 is TGTGCCAGCTCCGCAGAGGCAGGGGCAGAAGATACGCAGTATTTT.

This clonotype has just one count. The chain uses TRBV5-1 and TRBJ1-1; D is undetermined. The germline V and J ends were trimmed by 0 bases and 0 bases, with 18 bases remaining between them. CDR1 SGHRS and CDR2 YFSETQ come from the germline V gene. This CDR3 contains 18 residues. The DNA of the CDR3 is TGCGCCAGCAGCTTGGCGGGAACGGAACACGGAGTGAACACTGAAGCTTTCTTT. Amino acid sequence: CASSLAGTEHGVNTEAFF.